The 25 T cell receptor beta chains below were found in one sample sequenced in a study of graft-versus-host responses after intestinal transplantation (dated by TCRdb to the early 2020s). Dithiothreitol, EDTA incubations and collagenase D digestion were used to isolate intraepithelial and lamina propria lymphocytes from graft specimens. The library came from the immunoSEQ multiplex PCR assay. TCRdb's version of the immuneACCESS table is confined to in-frame rearrangements and falls short of the full clone set. An unresolved V gene accounts for under half of the shortfall where checked; the remainder is of unknown origin. The sample has roughly 15,000 clones on record, around 63% of them singletons. Of the sample, around 13% falls within the top ten clones. Material: ileum tissue, obtained 524 days after transplant. Receptors originate from a human patient who received an intestinal transplant, so some T cells may come from the graft donor.

The V call is TRBV29-1, the J call TRBJ1-1; a possible D gene is TRBD1 (6 bases). V lost 6 bases, J lost 4 bases, and 12 bases lay in between. CDR1 and CDR2 from the germline V gene are SQVTM and ANQGSEA. The CDR3 is 12 residues long. As DNA, the CDR3 is TGCAGCGTCCCTACACAGGGCACTGAAGCTTTCTTT. This encodes CSVPTQGTEAFF.

This rearrangement joins TRBV7-2 to TRBJ2-1, with 8 bases lining up with TRBD2. The trim removed 5 bases at V and 6 bases at J, leaving 9 bases unmatched. The V gene's germline CDR1 is SGHTA and CDR2 FQGNSA. CDR3 length: 15 amino acids. The CDR3 nucleotides are TGTGCCAGCAGCCCAGGACTAGCCGAGAGCAATGAGCAGTTCTTC. Translation: CASSPGLAESNEQFF.

This clone was recorded a few times. The chain uses TRBV5-6 and TRBJ2-3, with 8 bases aligning to TRBD2. This CDR3 contains 19 residues. The V and J ends lost 4 bases and 0 bases, in that order; junction bases with no gene match: 16. The V gene's germline CDR1 is SGHDT and CDR2 YYEEEE. The CDR3 DNA follows: TGTGCCAGCAGCCGAGCCGGCTTAGCGGGGTTGATTAGCACAGATACGCAGTATTTT. This sequence encodes CASSRAGLAGLISTDTQYF.

This clone turned up a few times. J is TRBJ2-5 and V is TRBV7-2; 8 positions agree with TRBD1. The CDR3 has 13 residues. Germline CDR1 reads SGHTA; CDR2 reads FQGNSA. V shed 5 bases and J 4 bases; nucleotides not matched to a gene: 3. This CDR3 reads CASSRGQGETQYF. The CDR3 nucleotides read TGTGCCAGCAGCCGTGGACAGGGAGAGACCCAGTACTTC.

The chain joins TRBV10-3 to TRBJ2-5; TRBD2 might be the D (6 bases). The germline CDR1 and CDR2 sequences are ENHRY and SYGVKD. Deletions cut 4 bases from V and 7 bases from J, with 16 bases between. The CDR3 is 14 residues long. CDR3 amino acids: CAISVFGRIGTQYF. The CDR3, as DNA: TGTGCCATCAGTGTTTTTGGGAGGATTGGGACCCAGTACTTC.

The chain joins TRBV9 to TRBJ2-3; D gene ambiguous. The CDR3 sequence is 14 residues long. Germline-derived CDR1 and CDR2 are SGDLS and YYNGEE. Trimming shortened V by 0 bases and J by 6 bases, and 11 bases separated the two germline ends. The CDR3 bases are TGTGCCAGCAGCGTAGATACCTTTGCGGATACGCAGTATTTT. Translation: CASSVDTFADTQYF.

CDR3 in amino acids: CASSLGGTGYNEQFF. The CDR3 region has the DNA TGTGCCAGCAGCTTAGGCGGGACAGGGTACAATGAGCAGTTCTTC. The V and J genes are TRBV7-2 and TRBJ2-1; 9 bases agree with TRBD1. The ends lost 1 base at V and 4 bases at J; junction bases unmatched: 2. CDR1 is SGHTA, CDR2 FQGNSA, per germline. This CDR3 comprises 15 residues.

The chain carries TRBV5-6 and TRBJ1-2; 8 bases map to TRBD1. This CDR3 has 15 amino acids. The V gene's germline CDR1 is SGHDT and CDR2 YYEEEE. The V segment lost 1 base and the J segment 8 bases; nucleotides outside the gene matches: 10. CDR3 loop: CASSLRTGTLGGYTF. CDR3 in DNA: TGTGCCAGCAGCTTGAGGACAGGGACCTTGGGCGGCTACACCTTC.

This clone has only one observation. Here the CDR3 reads CASRLAGGTYKQYF. In DNA form, the CDR3 reads TGTGCCAGCAGACTAGCGGGGGGGACCTACAAGCAGTACTTC. The V call is TRBV27, the J call TRBJ2-5, with 13 bases matching TRBD2. The germline gives CDR1 MNHEY, CDR2 SMNVEV (reference sequence). The CDR3 sequence is 14 residues long. V trimming: 6 bases; J trimming: 11 bases; junction bases outside the gene matches: 9.

This chain connects TRBV7-2 to TRBJ2-7; 7 bases match TRBD2. The CDR3 is 15 residues long. Germline CDR1 SGHTA, CDR2 FQGNSA. Trimming removed 1 base from V and 2 bases from J; junction bases left unmatched: 5. CDR3 sequence: CASSLDGGTTYEQYF. CDR3 nucleotide sequence: TGTGCCAGCAGCTTAGACGGCGGGACTACCTACGAGCAGTACTTC.

V usage is TRBV19 and J usage is TRBJ2-3; D is ambiguous. The CDR3 has 14 amino acids. V was clipped by 2 bases and J by 2 bases, with 8 bases between them. Germline lookup yields CDR1 LNHDA and CDR2 SQIVND (reference sequence). CDR3 DNA sequence: TGTGCCAGTAGTATACAGGTAACCACAGATACGCAGTATTTT. Its translation is CASSIQVTTDTQYF. The variable domain in full, completed from reference TRBV19 and TRBJ2-3, reads DGGITQSPKYLFRKEGQNVTLSCEQNLNHDAMYWYRQDPGQGLRLIYYSQIVNDFQKGDIAEGYSVSREKKESFPLTVTSAQKNPTAFYLCASSIQVTTDTQYFGPGTRLTVL.

This clone came up a few times. This sequence joins TRBV14 and TRBJ2-5, with TRBD1 matching over 11 bases. Near its end, the DNA agrees better with TRBJ2-7, so the J call may be wrong. CDR3 length: 19 residues. Germline CDR1 SGHDN, CDR2 FVKESK. CDR3 in amino acids: CASSQDVSLRDRGDYEQYF. The CDR3 coding sequence is TGTGCCAGCAGCCAAGATGTTAGTCTGAGGGACAGGGGGGACTACGAGCAGTACTTC.

The chain joins TRBV6-5 to TRBJ1-6, with a weak D call TRBD1 (6 bases). Trimming took 2 bases from V and 12 from J, leaving 14 bases between them. Looked up from germline, CDR1 is MNHEY and CDR2 is SVGAGI. The CDR3 contains 14 residues. CDR3 sequence (DNA): TGTGCCAGCAGTTACCACAGGGACGGCTTACCCCTCCACTTT. This gives the protein CASSYHRDGLPLHF.

The rearrangement uses TRBV30 and TRBJ2-1; weak D call: TRBD2 (5 bases). This CDR3 region has 12 residues. CDR1 and CDR2 from the germline V gene are GTSNPN and SVGIG (reference sequence). Between the trimmed V and J ends, which lost 0 bases and 6 bases, there was a span of 6 bases. This chain's CDR3 is CAWSVGSNEQFF. Here the CDR3 DNA reads TGTGCCTGGAGTGTAGGGAGCAATGAGCAGTTCTTC.

This clone was detected only once. The chain employs TRBV11-2 and TRBJ1-4; possibly TRBD1 for D (5 bases). The CDR3 has 16 amino acids. CDR1 and CDR2 from the germline V gene are SGHAT and FQNNGV. The V gene lost 0 bases and the J gene lost 7 bases, with 15 bases spanning the gap. CDR3 nucleotides: TGTGCCAGCAGCTTAGAATGGGGAGGGGTCGGTGAAAAACTGTTTTTT. It translates to CASSLEWGGVGEKLFF.

The chain recombines TRBV7-9 with TRBJ2-1; D unresolved. The CDR3 extends over 14 amino acids. V lost 5 bases and J 2 bases, leaving 10 bases between the germline ends. In germline, CDR1 is SEHNR, CDR2 FQNEAQ (reference sequence). The CDR3 DNA reads as TGTGCCAGCAGCAAGACTCCAGCCTACAATGAGCAGTTCTTC. It codes for CASSKTPAYNEQFF.

The V gene is TRBV5-1, the J gene TRBJ2-1; 9 nucleotides line up with TRBD1. This CDR3 has 16 amino acids. Per the germline V gene, CDR1 is SGHRS and CDR2 is YFSETQ. Losses at the gene ends were 1 base for V and 1 base for J; bases not matched to a gene: 3. The CDR3, as DNA: TGCGCCAGCAGCTTGTTGGGGACAGGGTCCTACAATGAGCAGTTCTTC. This sequence encodes CASSLLGTGSYNEQFF.

This clone has only a few counts. V and J are TRBV11-2 and TRBJ1-1; tentative D call: TRBD1 (5 bases). The CDR3 consists of 15 residues. Per germline, CDR1 SGHAT and CDR2 FQNNGV. Between the trimmed V and J ends, which lost 1 base and 4 bases, there was a span of 13 bases. CDR3 in amino acids: CASSLVRAGGTEAFF. The DNA for the CDR3 is TGTGCCAGCAGCTTAGTGAGGGCGGGGGGCACTGAAGCTTTCTTT.

The V call is TRBV14, the J call TRBJ2-1; a weak D match, TRBD2 (6 bases). Germline loops: CDR1 SGHDN, CDR2 FVKESK. With 4 bases removed from V and 7 bases from J, the gap between germline ends came to 17 bases. The CDR3 contains 15 residues. This CDR3 reads CASSLLNLGRNEQFF. The CDR3, as DNA: TGTGCCAGCAGCCTACTCAATTTAGGGAGGAATGAGCAGTTCTTC.

The chain employs TRBV27 and TRBJ1-5; D possibly corresponds to TRBD1 (5 bases). Trimming took off 0 bases at V and 6 bases at J, with 9 bases between the two ends. Germline-derived CDR1 and CDR2 are MNHEY and SMNVEV (reference sequence). CDR3 length: 14 residues. Here the CDR3 reads CASSLSQGSQPQHF. The CDR3 nucleotides are TGTGCCAGCAGTTTATCGCAGGGAAGTCAGCCCCAGCATTTT.

Relative to its sample, this clone is medium-sized. The V call is TRBV6-6, the J call TRBJ1-5, with D maybe TRBD1 (5 bases). The CDR3 has 12 amino acids. In germline, CDR1 is MNHNY, CDR2 SVGAGI (reference sequence). V lost 6 bases to trimming and J lost 9 bases, with 12 bases between them. In DNA form, the CDR3 reads TGTGCCAGCAGCCAAGTGGGGGGGCCCCAGCATTTT. Translating it yields CASSQVGGPQHF.

The genes are TRBV5-1 and TRBJ2-6, with D unresolved. Germline values: CDR1 SGHRS, CDR2 YFSETQ. This CDR3 comprises 15 residues. Trimming removed 2 bases at V and 0 bases at J, with 6 bases between. CDR3 in amino acids: CASSLYGSGANVLTF. The CDR3, as DNA: TGCGCCAGCAGCTTATACGGCTCTGGGGCCAACGTCCTGACTTTC.

The CDR3 here is CASSYRQRNTEAFF. CDR3 bases: TGTGCCAGCAGTTACCGGCAGCGGAACACTGAAGCTTTCTTT. The chain has TRBV6-5 and TRBJ1-1, with no clear D. Germline CDR1 and CDR2: MNHEY and SVGAGI. This CDR3 contains 14 residues. Trimming cost V 2 bases and J 1 base, with 8 bases left between them.

As DNA, the CDR3 is TGTGCCAGCAGTTCTCTAACAGGGGACAATCAGCCCCAGCATTTT. This gives the protein CASSSLTGDNQPQHF. The rearrangement joins TRBV6-5 to TRBJ1-5; 7 bases map to TRBD1. Germline CDR1 reads MNHEY; CDR2 reads SVGAGI. Trimming cost V 4 bases and J 3 bases; bases outside gene matches: 6. The CDR3 consists of 15 residues.

The chain links TRBV5-1 to TRBJ1-2; the match to TRBD1 covers 7 bases. V lost 0 bases and J lost 6; bases outside the gene matches: 5. The CDR3 sequence is 14 residues long. From germline, CDR1 is SGHRS and CDR2 YFSETQ. The CDR3 DNA reads as TGCGCCAGCAGCTTGGCGACAGGGAAGGATGGCTACACCTTC. Translating it yields CASSLATGKDGYTF.